The sequence of this TCR beta chain was determined in a study of cytomegalovirus exposure and HLA in healthy donors. General study points: It was likely that a cluster of highly shared sequence variants was a sequencing artifact. Reports indicate that TCR beta sequences accurately predicted the HLA-A and HLA-B alleles of most subjects. Cytomegalovirus status was reportedly diagnosed by the classifier with high sensitivity and specificity.

The PCR employed 60 Vbeta primers together with 13 Jbeta primers. The assay was immunoSEQ multiplex PCR, and TCRdb's table has in-frame clones only and misses some. The profile shows 40,000 to 55,000 clones, approximately 72% of them singletons. Notes on this clone: Its antigen is not known.

V lost 2 bases to trimming and J lost 0 bases, with 17 bases between them. This CDR3 has 16 residues. CDR1 and CDR2 (germline): GTSNPN, SVGIG (reference sequence). The genes are TRBV30 and TRBJ2-7, with D perhaps TRBD1 (6 bases). The specimen was PBMCs. The source of this sequence is a young woman in good health and CMV-seronegative. CDR3 loop: CAWSLSGARSSYEQYF. CDR3 DNA sequence: TGTGCCTGGAGTTTATCAGGGGCGCGGAGCTCCTACGAGCAGTACTTC.